This record covers a single T cell receptor beta chain. The sample holds many counts of this clonotype. Its antigen is unknown. The input lacks base qualities; no much larger clone sits a single base away. This specimen comes from a study of T cell repertoires in cytomegalovirus infection (dated by TCRdb to between 2018 and 2021). Regarding the research as a whole: The peptide stimulations were aimed at well-studied HLA-B-restricted epitopes as well as recently identified HLA-C-restricted CMV epitopes, whose presentation resists viral immunomodulation. The HLA type of each donor mattered for the analysis, because public TCR beta signatures pointed to carriage of CMV infection along with the matching HLA type. What the research found in general, with its limitations: In both this cohort and an independent cohort of several hundred donors, the cumulative frequency of public TCR beta family members distinguished carriers of CMV infection plus the relevant HLA type. The ex vivo response was dominated by HLA-C-restricted CMV-specific TCR beta clonotypes, which also provided the single most frequent clonotype in two of eight donors.

According to the germline V gene, CDR1 reads SGHTA and CDR2 reads FQGTGA. The CDR3 holds 15 amino acids from the cysteine to the phenylalanine. The kept DNA is CDR3 alone, 45 bases in frame from the first base. V and J are trimmed by 5 bases and 1 base, and the gene matches miss 4 bases of the junction. This sample's treatment or condition label indicates: in vitro stimulation with specific CMV peptide epitopes to enrich CMV-specific T cells. Sequencing was carried out with an Illumina HiSeq 1500. TCRdb applied fastp at Q25 and MiXCR to the public reads, then kept only in-frame beta chains. Identical CDR3 proteins give one entry, which carries the most common genes and DNA. Across this sample there are about a million distinct CDR3 sequences, with roughly a third seen only once. The leading ten clones occupy 13% of the sample.

This sequence uses TRBV7-3 and TRBJ2-2, and 7 junction bases match TRBD1. This clonotype was sampled from a human donor in good health (CMV status not recorded). Some clones in this sample may be carry-over from other donors' samples. The specimen was cultured CD8+ T cells from PBMCs, collected from culture after CMV antigen stimulation. This receptor carries the CDR3 CASSPRDRNTGELFF. The nucleotide sequence is given as TGTGCCAGCAGCCCCCGGGACAGGAACACCGGGGAGCTGTTTTTT. When the CDR3 is completed using the reference TRBV7-3 and TRBJ2-2 genes on either side, the full variable domain is GAGVSQTPSNKVTEKGKYVELRCDPISGHTALYWYRQSLGQGPEFLIYFQGTGAADDSGLPNDRFFAVRPEGSVSTLKIQRTERGDSAVYLCASSPRDRNTGELFFGEGSRLTVL.